Presented here are 21 T cell receptor beta chains from one specimen sequenced in a study of cytomegalovirus exposure and HLA in healthy donors. The PCR contained 60 Vbeta and 13 Jbeta primers. Sequencing was performed with immunoSEQ multiplex PCR; in TCRdb, only in-frame clones are kept and a portion is missing. This sample's table has some 150,000 clones. The sequencing sample was made of PBMCs. These receptors were obtained from a woman aged 18-35 years in good health and CMV-seronegative.

This chain links TRBV6-5 with TRBJ1-5; D gene ambiguous. Germline-derived CDR1 and CDR2 are MNHEY and SVGAGI. V was pared by 2 bases and J by 7 bases, with 9 bases between. The CDR3 runs 13 residues. CDR3 DNA: TGTGCCAGCAGTTACGTAGAGAACCAGCCCCAGCATTTT. Encoded protein: CASSYVENQPQHF.

The J gene is TRBJ1-6, the V gene TRBV2, with D hard to call. There are 12 residues in the CDR3. V lost 7 bases and J 7 bases, leaving 8 bases between the germline ends. The germline gives CDR1 SNHLY, CDR2 FYNNEI. CDR3 protein: CASTSGNSPLHF. For the CDR3, the DNA is TGTGCCAGCACTAGCGGAAATTCACCCCTCCACTTT.

CDR3: CASHRGPGNTIYF. The CDR3 nucleotides are TGTGCCAGCCACAGGGGGCCTGGAAACACCATATATTTT. The gene calls are TRBV19 and TRBJ1-3, with TRBD1 matching 9 bases. The CDR3 is 13 amino acids. Germline CDR1 is LNHDA and CDR2 is SQIVND (reference sequence). V dropped 9 bases and J dropped 2; count of bases not matched to a gene: 2.

V usage is TRBV9 and J usage is TRBJ2-1; TRBD2 might be the D (5 bases). The length of the CDR3 is 17 residues. The germline V gene encodes CDR1 SGDLS and CDR2 YYNGEE. V lost 0 bases, J lost 2 bases, and 15 bases lay in between. The CDR3: CASSVASGTSTYNEQFF. The DNA of the CDR3 is TGTGCCAGCAGCGTAGCGTCCGGAACTAGTACCTACAATGAGCAGTTCTTC.

Note on this clone: Other DNA sequences in this sample translate to the same CDR3. The rearrangement joins TRBV6-4 to TRBJ1-5, with D perhaps matching TRBD1 (6 bases). V dropped 9 bases and J dropped 0 bases, with 15 bases sitting between them. Germline loops: CDR1 MRHNA, CDR2 SNTAGT. The CDR3 extends over 15 amino acids. The CDR3 bases are TGTGCCAGTAGCTGTGACAGGCTTAGCAATCAGCCCCAGCATTTT. Residues: CASSCDRLSNQPQHF.

V and J are TRBV25-1 and TRBJ2-3, with D possibly being TRBD2 (5 bases). From germline, CDR1 is MGHDK and CDR2 SYGVNS. Deletions cut 10 bases from V and 11 bases from J, with 13 bases between. CDR3 length: 10 residues. The CDR3 DNA reads TGTGCCACAGAGGGAGTTAGGCAGTATTTT. This translates into CATEGVRQYF.

The CDR3 spells CASSLEGQIYEQYV. The CDR3 coding sequence is TGTGCCAGCAGCTTAGAGGGACAGATATACGAGCAGTACGTC. The gene calls are TRBV11-3 and TRBJ2-7, with 7 bases aligning to TRBD1. The CDR3 runs to 14 residues. Germline CDR1 SGHNT, CDR2 YENEEA. V gave up 0 bases and J gave up 4 bases; unmatched junction bases: 3.

The rearrangement links TRBV5-1 to TRBJ2-1; TRBD2 agrees at 7 bases. The germline gives CDR1 SGHRS, CDR2 YFSETQ. The CDR3 sequence is 15 residues long. V dropped 3 bases and J dropped 0; count of bases not matched to a gene: 3. CDR3 nucleotide sequence: TGCGCCAGCAGCTCACAGCGGGGCTCCTACAATGAGCAGTTCTTC. Translated: CASSSQRGSYNEQFF.

This chain links TRBV9 with TRBJ1-5, with 7 positions matching TRBD1. V dropped 3 bases and J dropped 6; count of bases not matched to a gene: 9. The CDR3 is 15 amino acids. In germline, CDR1 is SGDLS, CDR2 YYNGEE. CDR3 DNA sequence: TGTGCCAGCAGCGGACCCGGGACAGCGGGTCAGCCCCAGCATTTT. Its protein is CASSGPGTAGQPQHF.

The genes are TRBV6-5 and TRBJ2-7, with 9 bases aligning to TRBD1. V shed 2 bases and J 2 bases; nucleotides not matched to a gene: 4. The CDR3 totals 15 residues. Germline-derived CDR1 and CDR2 are MNHEY and SVGAGI. The CDR3 sequence is CASSYGTGSTYEQYF. The CDR3 bases are TGTGCCAGCAGTTACGGGACAGGGTCGACCTACGAGCAGTACTTC.

The DNA for the CDR3 is TGTGCCAGCAACGACGGGACTAGCGGGCACAATGAGCAGTTCTTC. This translates into CASNDGTSGHNEQFF. The J gene is TRBJ2-1, the V gene TRBV9; 12 bases align to TRBD2. Trimming cost V 6 bases and J 5 bases; bases outside gene matches: 6. Germline values: CDR1 SGDLS, CDR2 YYNGEE. This CDR3 spans 15 amino acids.

The chain couples TRBV15 to TRBJ2-5; TRBD2 is a possible D gene (6 bases). The CDR3 runs 14 residues. V lost 1 base and J 2 bases, leaving 8 bases between the germline ends. CDR1 is LNHNV, CDR2 YYDKDF, per germline (reference sequence). As DNA, the CDR3 is TGTGCCACCAGCAGAGGCGGGATACAAGAGACCCAGTACTTC. Translated, it gives CATSRGGIQETQYF.

J is TRBJ2-7 and V is TRBV9, with TRBD2 as a possible D gene (5 bases). Trimming removed 4 bases at V and 7 bases at J, with 15 bases between. The germline V gene has CDR1 SGDLS and CDR2 YYNGEE. There are 13 residues in the CDR3. CDR3 coding DNA: TGTGCCAGCAGCCTGGATCCCCCGGGGGAGCAGTACTTC. Translation gives CASSLDPPGEQYF. Variable domain in full (rest from reference TRBV9 and TRBJ2-7): DSGVTQTPKHLITATGQRVTLRCSPRSGDLSVYWYQQSLDQGLQFLIQYYNGEERAKGNILERFSAQQFPDLHSELNLSSLELGDSALYFCASSLDPPGEQYFGPGTRLTVT.

The chain carries TRBV29-1 and TRBJ1-3, with D maybe TRBD1 (5 bases). This CDR3 is built from 13 residues. V was pared by 8 bases and J by 3 bases, with 14 bases between. Germline assignment: CDR1 SQVTM and CDR2 ANQGSEA. The CDR3 loop is CSHGGGGGNTIYF. The CDR3 DNA follows: TGCAGCCATGGGGGGGGAGGTGGAAACACCATATATTTT.

The chain uses TRBV9 and TRBJ2-2; possibly TRBD2 for D (5 bases). CDR3 size: 14 residues. In germline, CDR1 is SGDLS, CDR2 YYNGEE. V was trimmed by 0 bases and J by 8 bases, leaving 11 bases between them. CDR3: CASSVGTGVGELFF. In nucleotides, the CDR3 is TGTGCCAGCAGCGTAGGGACTGGTGTGGGGGAGCTGTTTTTT.

V and J are TRBV4-3 and TRBJ2-3; possibly TRBD2 for D (6 bases). This CDR3 comprises 15 residues. CDR1 is LGHNA and CDR2 is YSLEER in the germline V gene. Trimming took off 1 base at V and 0 bases at J, with 8 bases between the two ends. The CDR3 DNA reads as TGCGCCAGCAGCCAAGTTGCGGGAAGCACAGATACGCAGTATTTT. Its translation: CASSQVAGSTDTQYF.

The chain is built from TRBV4-1 and TRBJ1-1; possibly TRBD1 for D (5 bases). Germline V gene data show CDR1 as MGHRA and CDR2 as YSYEKL. The germline V and J ends were trimmed by 0 bases and 6 bases, with 14 bases remaining between them. There are 15 residues in the CDR3. The CDR3 protein is CASSQDFGREAEAFF. The CDR3 nucleotides are TGCGCCAGCAGCCAAGATTTCGGCAGGGAGGCTGAAGCTTTCTTT.

The chain couples TRBV6-5 to TRBJ2-3; D unresolved. This CDR3 has 15 residues. CDR1 is MNHEY, CDR2 SVGAGI, per germline. V lost 4 bases to trimming and J lost 1 base, with 12 bases between them. CDR3 residues: CASSSEARGTDTQYF. The CDR3 DNA reads as TGTGCCAGCAGTTCCGAGGCGAGAGGCACAGATACGCAGTATTTT.

This chain joins TRBV19 and TRBJ2-5; 8 bases are a match to TRBD2. This CDR3 is built from 16 residues. Trimming took 6 bases from V and 2 from J; bases not matched to a gene: 11. From germline, CDR1 is LNHDA and CDR2 SQIVND (reference sequence). The DNA for the CDR3 is TGTGCCAGTAGCCACGCCCCCGGGACTAGTCAAGAGACCCAGTACTTC. As protein: CASSHAPGTSQETQYF.

Notes on this clone: The same CDR3 arises from other DNA sequences in this sample as well. The chain joins TRBV6-4 to TRBJ2-3; 7 bases are shared with TRBD2. The germline CDR1 and CDR2 sequences are MRHNA and SNTAGT. The CDR3 loop spans 14 amino acids. Unmatched junction bases numbered 1, after V lost 3 bases and J lost 1 base. The CDR3 DNA reads as TGTGCCAGCAGTGATCGGGGGGGCACAGATACGCAGTATTTT. This encodes CASSDRGGTDTQYF.

V is TRBV6-1 and J is TRBJ2-4, with TRBD1 matching 8 bases. The CDR3 consists of 17 residues. Germline trimming cut 3 bases from V and 1 base from J; bases unmatched to any gene: 8. Germline loops: CDR1 MNHNS, CDR2 SASEGT. For the CDR3, the DNA is TGTGCCAGCAGTGAGCAGACAGGGGTGGGGGCCAAAAACATTCAGTACTTC. Translating it yields CASSEQTGVGAKNIQYF.